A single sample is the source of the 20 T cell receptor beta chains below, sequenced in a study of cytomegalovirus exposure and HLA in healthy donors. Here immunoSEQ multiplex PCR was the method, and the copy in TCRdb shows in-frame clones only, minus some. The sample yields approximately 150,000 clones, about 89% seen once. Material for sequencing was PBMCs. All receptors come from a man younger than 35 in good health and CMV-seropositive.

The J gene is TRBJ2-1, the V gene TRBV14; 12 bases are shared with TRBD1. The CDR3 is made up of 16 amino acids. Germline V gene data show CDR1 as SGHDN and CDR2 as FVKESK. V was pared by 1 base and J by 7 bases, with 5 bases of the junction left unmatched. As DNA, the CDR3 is TGTGCCAGCAGCCAAGTTGGGACAGGGGGCTGGAATGAGCAGTTCTTC. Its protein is CASSQVGTGGWNEQFF.

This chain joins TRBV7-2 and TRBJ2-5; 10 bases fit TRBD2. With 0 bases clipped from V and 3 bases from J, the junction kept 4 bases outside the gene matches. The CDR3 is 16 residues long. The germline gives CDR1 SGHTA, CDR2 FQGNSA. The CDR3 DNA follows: TGTGCCAGCAGCTTAGCCACCCTAGCGGGGGAAGAGACCCAGTACTTC. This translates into CASSLATLAGEETQYF.

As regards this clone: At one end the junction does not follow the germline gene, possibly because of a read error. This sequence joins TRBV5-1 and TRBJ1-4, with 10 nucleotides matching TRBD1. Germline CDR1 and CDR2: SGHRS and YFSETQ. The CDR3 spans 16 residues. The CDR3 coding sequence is TGCGCCAGCAGCCCCCGACAGGGGGCCCCCTCTAACGAATTCACATTT. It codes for CASSPRQGAPSNEFTF. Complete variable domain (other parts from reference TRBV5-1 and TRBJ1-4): KAGVTQTPRYLIKTRGQQVTLSCSPISGHRSVSWYQQTPGQGLQFLFEYFSETQRNKGNFPGRFSGRQFSNSRSEMNVSTLELGDSALYLCASSPRQGAPSNEFTFGSGTQLSVL.

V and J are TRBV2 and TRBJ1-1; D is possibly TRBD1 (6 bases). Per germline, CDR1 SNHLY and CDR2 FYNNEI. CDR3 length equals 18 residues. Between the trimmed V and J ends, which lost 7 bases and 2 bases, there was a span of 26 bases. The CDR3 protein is CASTFPDGIWTDNTEAFF. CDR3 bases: TGTGCCAGCACTTTTCCTGATGGCATTTGGACAGATAACACTGAAGCTTTCTTT. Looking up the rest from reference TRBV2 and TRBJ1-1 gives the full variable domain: EPEVTQTPSHQVTQMGQEVILRCVPISNHLYFYWYRQILGQKVEFLVSFYNNEISEKSEIFDDQFSVERPDGSNFTLKIRSTKLEDSAMYFCASTFPDGIWTDNTEAFFGQGTRLTVV.

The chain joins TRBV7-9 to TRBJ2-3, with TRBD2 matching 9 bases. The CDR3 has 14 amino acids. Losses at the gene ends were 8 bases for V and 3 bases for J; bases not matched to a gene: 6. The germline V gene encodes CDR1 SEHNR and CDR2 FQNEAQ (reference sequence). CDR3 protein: CASSGTSSTDTQYF. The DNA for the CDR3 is TGTGCCAGCTCTGGGACTAGCAGTACAGATACGCAGTATTTT.

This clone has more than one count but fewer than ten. The CDR3 nucleotides read TGTGCCATCAGTAAGGACAGGGATGGCTACACCTTC. Protein sequence: CAISKDRDGYTF. The chain recombines TRBV10-3 with TRBJ1-2, with TRBD1 matching over 8 bases. J lost 6 bases, V lost 5 bases, and 2 bases had no gene match. This CDR3 region has 12 residues. Germline values: CDR1 ENHRY, CDR2 SYGVKD.

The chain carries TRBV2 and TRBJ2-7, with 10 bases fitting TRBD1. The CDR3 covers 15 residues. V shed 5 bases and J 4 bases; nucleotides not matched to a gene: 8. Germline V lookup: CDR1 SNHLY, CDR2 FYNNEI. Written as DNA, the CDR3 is TGTGCCAGCAGTAAGGGGGACAGGGGAACGTACGAGCAGTACTTC. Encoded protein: CASSKGDRGTYEQYF.

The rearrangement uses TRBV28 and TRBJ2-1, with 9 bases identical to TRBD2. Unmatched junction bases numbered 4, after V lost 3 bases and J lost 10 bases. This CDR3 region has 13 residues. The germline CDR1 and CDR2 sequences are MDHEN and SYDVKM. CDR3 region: CASSLAGLAEQFF. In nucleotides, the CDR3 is TGTGCCAGCAGTTTGGCGGGACTAGCAGAGCAGTTCTTC.

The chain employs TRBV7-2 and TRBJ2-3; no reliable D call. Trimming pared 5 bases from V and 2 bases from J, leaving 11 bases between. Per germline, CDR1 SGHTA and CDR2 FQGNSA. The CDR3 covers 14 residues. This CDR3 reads CASSHPQATDTQYF. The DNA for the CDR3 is TGTGCCAGCAGCCATCCGCAGGCCACAGATACGCAGTATTTT.

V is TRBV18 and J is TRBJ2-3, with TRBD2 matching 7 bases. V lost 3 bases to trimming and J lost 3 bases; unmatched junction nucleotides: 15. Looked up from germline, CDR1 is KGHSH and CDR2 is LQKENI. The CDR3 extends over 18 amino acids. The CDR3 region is CASSPRGGGSAGTDTQYF. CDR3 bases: TGTGCCAGCTCACCCCGGGGCGGGGGATCGGCAGGGACAGATACGCAGTATTTT.

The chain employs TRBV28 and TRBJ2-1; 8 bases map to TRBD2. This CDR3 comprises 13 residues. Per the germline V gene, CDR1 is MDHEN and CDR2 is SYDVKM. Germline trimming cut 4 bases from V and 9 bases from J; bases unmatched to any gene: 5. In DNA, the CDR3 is TGTGCCAGCAGTTCAACTAGCGGAGGTGAGCAGTTCTTC. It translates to CASSSTSGGEQFF.

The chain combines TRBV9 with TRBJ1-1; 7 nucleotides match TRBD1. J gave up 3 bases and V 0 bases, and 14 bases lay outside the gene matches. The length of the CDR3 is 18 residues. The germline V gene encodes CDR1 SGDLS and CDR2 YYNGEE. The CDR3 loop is CASSVVKGAGVLDTEAFF. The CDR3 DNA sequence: TGTGCCAGCAGCGTAGTCAAGGGGGCAGGGGTGTTGGACACTGAAGCTTTCTTT.

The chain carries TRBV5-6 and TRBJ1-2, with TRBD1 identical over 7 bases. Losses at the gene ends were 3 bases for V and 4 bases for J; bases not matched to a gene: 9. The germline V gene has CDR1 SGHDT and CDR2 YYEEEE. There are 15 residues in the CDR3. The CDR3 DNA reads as TGTGCCAGCAGCTGGCTGACAGGGTCGAGCTATGGCTACACCTTC. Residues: CASSWLTGSSYGYTF. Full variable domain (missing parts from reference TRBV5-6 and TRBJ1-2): DAGVTQSPTHLIKTRGQQVTLRCSPKSGHDTVSWYQQALGQGPQFIFQYYEEEERQRGNFPDRFSGHQFPNYSSELNVNALLLGDSALYLCASSWLTGSSYGYTFGSGTRLTVV.

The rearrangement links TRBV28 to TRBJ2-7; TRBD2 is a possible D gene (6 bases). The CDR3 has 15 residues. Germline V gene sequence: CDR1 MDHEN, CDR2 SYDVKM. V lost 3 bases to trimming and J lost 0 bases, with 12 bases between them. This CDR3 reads CASSFGGVYSYEQYF. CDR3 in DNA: TGTGCCAGCAGTTTCGGGGGAGTTTACTCCTACGAGCAGTACTTC.

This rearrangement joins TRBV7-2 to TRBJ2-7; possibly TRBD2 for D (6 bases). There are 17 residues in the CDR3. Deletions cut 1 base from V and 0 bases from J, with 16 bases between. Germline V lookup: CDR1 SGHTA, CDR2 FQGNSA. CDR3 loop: CASSLDRTGTYSYEQYF. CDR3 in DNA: TGTGCCAGCAGCTTAGACCGAACCGGGACTTACTCCTACGAGCAGTACTTC.

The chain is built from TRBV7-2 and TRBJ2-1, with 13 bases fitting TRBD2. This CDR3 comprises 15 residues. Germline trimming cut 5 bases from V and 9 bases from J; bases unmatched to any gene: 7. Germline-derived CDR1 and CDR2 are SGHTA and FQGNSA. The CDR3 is CASSPSGTSGVEQFF. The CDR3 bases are TGTGCCAGCAGCCCTAGCGGGACTAGCGGGGTTGAGCAGTTCTTC.

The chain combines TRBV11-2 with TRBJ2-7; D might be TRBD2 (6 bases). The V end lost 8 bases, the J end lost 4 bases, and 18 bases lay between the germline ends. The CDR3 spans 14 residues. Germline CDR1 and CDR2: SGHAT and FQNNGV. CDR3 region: CASGGPQAGYEQYF. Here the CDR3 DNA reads TGTGCCAGCGGGGGACCCCAGGCGGGGTACGAGCAGTACTTC.

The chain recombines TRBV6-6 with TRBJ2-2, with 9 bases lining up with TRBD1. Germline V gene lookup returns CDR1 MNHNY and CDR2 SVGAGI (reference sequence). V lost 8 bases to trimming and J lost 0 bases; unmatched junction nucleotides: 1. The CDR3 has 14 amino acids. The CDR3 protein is CASGQGPNTGELFF. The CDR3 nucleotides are TGTGCCAGCGGACAGGGGCCGAACACCGGGGAGCTGTTTTTT.

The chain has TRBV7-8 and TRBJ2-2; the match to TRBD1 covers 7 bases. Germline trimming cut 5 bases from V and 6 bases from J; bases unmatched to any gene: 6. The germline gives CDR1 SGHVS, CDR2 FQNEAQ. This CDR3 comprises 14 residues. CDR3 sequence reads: CASSPDRAAGELFF. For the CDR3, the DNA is TGTGCCAGCAGCCCAGACAGGGCCGCCGGGGAGCTGTTTTTT.

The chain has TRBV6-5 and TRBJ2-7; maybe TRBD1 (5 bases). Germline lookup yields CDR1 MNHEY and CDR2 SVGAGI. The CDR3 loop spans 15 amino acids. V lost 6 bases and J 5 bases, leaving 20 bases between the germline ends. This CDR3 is CASSRNPRTSDEQYF. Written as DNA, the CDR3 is TGTGCCAGCAGCCGCAACCCCCGGACATCCGACGAGCAGTACTTC.